Sequencing of this T cell receptor beta chain was carried out in a study of T cell repertoires in cytomegalovirus infection. Points from the study as a whole: Carriers of CMV and the relevant HLA type were discriminated by public TCR beta frequency.

A single record per CDR3 protein comes from TCRdb applying MiXCR to the reads. The sample shows more than 650,000 distinct CDR3 sequences, roughly 36% of them seen only once. This clonotype has just a few counts. Its antigen is as yet unknown. J was trimmed by 6 bases and V by 5 bases; bases with no gene match: 3. The CDR3 is made up of 12 amino acids. The source of this sequence is a human donor in good health (CMV status not recorded). Some clones in this sample may be carry-over from other donors' samples. The V call is TRBV12-3 or TRBV12-4, the J call TRBJ2-7, with 8 bases fitting TRBD1. The sequencing sample was made of PBMCs. CDR3 in amino acids: CASSNRGFEQYF. The CDR3 nucleotides read TGTGCCAGCAGTAACAGGGGGTTCGAGCAGTACTTC.